This T cell receptor (beta chain) was documented in a study of T-cell memory formation after mild COVID-19. The germline V gene has CDR1 SGHRS and CDR2 YFSETQ. The V end lost 0 bases, the J end lost 4 bases, and 13 bases lay between the germline ends. The CDR3 runs 15 residues. In TCRdb, the 5' RACE reads were re-called with MiXCR into one record per CDR3 protein. The table includes around 220,000 distinct CDR3 sequences, 15% to 20% detected once. The V gene is TRBV5-1, the J gene TRBJ1-1, with D possibly TRBD1 on 5 matching bases. The material sequenced was PBMCs or a T cell subset sorted from them (not recorded which). This clonotype originated in a man aged 18 to 30 who had mild COVID-19 (a few samples of this study predate the infection). Cell type and time point are not known. This CDR3 reads CASSLGQNMGTEAFF. In DNA form, the CDR3 reads TGCGCCAGCAGCTTGGGACAGAACATGGGCACTGAAGCTTTCTTT.